These T cell receptor beta chains were read from a single sample in a study of control samples from healthy donors and cancer patients. The assay was immunoSEQ multiplex PCR, and TCRdb's table has in-frame clones only and misses some. The repertoire holds some 190,000 clones, with 91% as singletons. What was sequenced was blood. These receptors all stem from a man aged 25-40 years in good health. The CDR3 runs from the conserved cysteine through the conserved F or W. A D gene is named only where the DNA matches it firmly. Expanded clones get a size class; other rows say once, few or many, or leave the size out.

>-|TRBV5-1|TRBJ1-1|-
TGCGCCAGCAGCCAGGGGACGGTGAACACTGAAGCTTTCTTT
CASSQGTVNTEAFF
>-|TRBV5-1|TRBJ1-2|-
TGCGCCAGCAGCCGGGACGGGGAGGGCGGCTACACCTTC
CASSRDGEGGYTF
>-|TRBV19|TRBJ1-6|few
TGTGCCAGTAGTCTAAAACCGGGACCGACTAATTCACCCCTCCACTTT
CASSLKPGPTNSPLHF
>-|TRBV6-5|TRBJ2-3|-
TGTGCCAGCAGCGTTCTGGGGGGCACAGATACGCAGTATTTT
CASSVLGGTDTQYF
>TRBD1|TRBV6-5|TRBJ1-4|-
TGTGCCAGCAGTACAGGGGGCTCTAATGAAAAACTGTTTTTT
CASSTGGSNEKLFF
>TRBD1|TRBV18|TRBJ2-1|few
TGTGCCAGCTCCGAGGGACAGGGGCTGAATGAGCAGTTCTTC
CASSEGQGLNEQFF
>-|TRBV2|TRBJ1-6|once
TGTGCCAGCAGTTTGGAGGGTCAACTTAATTCACCCCTCCACTTT
CASSLEGQLNSPLHF
>-|TRBV19|TRBJ2-7|-
TGTGCCAGTAGCAGAGACAGCTACGAGCAGTACTTC
CASSRDSYEQYF
>-|TRBV3-1/TRBV3-2|TRBJ1-2|-
TGTGCCAGCAGCCAAGGGGACCTCTATGGCTACACCTTC
CASSQGDLYGYTF
>-|TRBV7-3|TRBJ1-1|-
TGTGCCAGCAGCTCCCTCAGGGGAACTGAAGCTTTCTTT
CASSSLRGTEAFF
>-|TRBV19|TRBJ1-5|-
TGTGCCAGTAGCCGCGGACACTTCAATCAGCCCCAGCATTTT
CASSRGHFNQPQHF
>-|TRBV16|TRBJ1-1|-
TGTGCCAGCAGCCCTTTTGAGGGGCGGACTGAAGCTTTCTTT
CASSPFEGRTEAFF
>-|TRBV5-1|TRBJ1-4|-
TGCGCCAGCAGTCTCGTGTGGAGCGGGGAGGTCGAAAAACTGTTTTTT
CASSLVWSGEVEKLFF
>TRBD2|TRBV11-2|TRBJ2-1|-
TGTGCCAGCAGCTCCCAGCGGGGGGTTCGAGGAGGAGAGCAGTTCTTC
CASSSQRGVRGGEQFF
>-|TRBV9|TRBJ1-3|-
TGTGCCAGCAGCGTTGGGGGGTCCTCTGGAAACACCATATATTTT
CASSVGGSSGNTIYF
>-|TRBV20-1|TRBJ1-2|few
TGCAGTGCTAGTCGCGGGGAAAGAGGTGGCTACACCTTC
CSASRGERGGYTF
>TRBD2|TRBV5-1|TRBJ2-7|-
TGCGCCAGCACCCTGACTAGCACCTCCTACGAGCAGTACTTC
CASTLTSTSYEQYF
>-|TRBV7-2|TRBJ2-7|-
TGTGCCAGCAGCTTAAACAGAAATACTTACGAGCAGTACTTC
CASSLNRNTYEQYF
>TRBD2|TRBV5-1|TRBJ2-3|-
TGCGCCAGCAGCCCGACTAGCGGGGGCAGCACAGATACGCAGTATTTT
CASSPTSGGSTDTQYF
>TRBD1|TRBV18|TRBJ2-1|-
TGTGCCAGCTCACCAGAGGGGGCGGTGTATGAGCAGTTCTTC
CASSPEGAVYEQFF
>-|TRBV28|TRBJ1-6|-
TGTGCCAGCAGTTCCGCAGGGAGCACCTACTATTCACCCCTCCACTTT
CASSSAGSTYYSPLHF
>TRBD2|TRBV6-1|TRBJ2-7|-
TGTGCCAGCAGTGAATTCCCTAGCGGGGGGGCCTGGGCCTACGAGCAGTACTTC
CASSEFPSGGAWAYEQYF
>TRBD2|TRBV2|TRBJ2-3|-
TGTGCCAGCAGTGACTCAACTAGCGGGGGGACAGATACGCAGTATTTT
CASSDSTSGGTDTQYF
>TRBD1|TRBV19|TRBJ1-5|-
TGTGCCAGTAGTATGCAGACAGGGGACAATCAGCCCCAGCATTTT
CASSMQTGDNQPQHF
>-|TRBV19|TRBJ2-3|-
TGTGCCAGTAGTATGTTTCGCGGGGACACAGATACGCAGTATTTT
CASSMFRGDTDTQYF
>TRBD1|TRBV10-1|TRBJ2-1|-
TGCGCCAGCAGCGTGACAGGGGGTCGCAATGAGCAGTTCTTC
CASSVTGGRNEQFF
>-|TRBV2|TRBJ2-3|-
TGTGCCAGCACCTACAGCGGCCCGGGGACAGATACGCAGTATTTT
CASTYSGPGTDTQYF
>-|TRBV23-1|TRBJ2-6|-
TGCGCCAGCAGTCGACCCGATACCATACACCACACACACTCTGGGGCCAACGTCCTGACTTTC
CASSRPDTIHHTHSGANVLTF
>-|TRBV30|TRBJ1-1|once
TGTGCCTGGGGGGGGATACAATTGGCTTTCTTT
CAWGGIQLAFF
>TRBD1|TRBV7-2|TRBJ2-2|-
TGTGCCAGCAGCTCCCGACAGGGTACCGGGGAGCTGTTTTTT
CASSSRQGTGELFF
>-|TRBV12-5|TRBJ2-2|-
TGTGCTAGTGGTGGCGGGACGGGCGGTCCCGGGGAGCTGTTTTTT
CASGGGTGGPGELFF
>-|TRBV10-1|TRBJ2-1|-
TGCGCCAGCAGTGAGGAACTAGGGGCGAAGCAGTTCTTC
CASSEELGAKQFF
>-|TRBV6-5|TRBJ1-1|-
TGTGCCAGCAGCCGCGGGAGTGCCACTGAAGCTTTCTTT
CASSRGSATEAFF
>TRBD2|TRBV27|TRBJ2-1|-
TGTGCCAGCAGTTTGTCCCGACTAGCAACCTACAATGAGCAGTTCTTC
CASSLSRLATYNEQFF
>-|TRBV4-1|TRBJ2-1|-
TGCGCCAGCAGCCAAGATCCCAGGTCCCTAAGCGCGGAGCAGTTCTTC
CASSQDPRSLSAEQFF
>-|TRBV19|TRBJ1-3|-
TGTGCCAGTACCGAAACAGGTTCTGGAAACACCATATATTTT
CASTETGSGNTIYF
>-|TRBV2|TRBJ1-5|once
TGTGCCAGCAGTCGGGACGTCAGCAATCAGCCCCAGCATTTT
CASSRDVSNQPQHF
>TRBD1|TRBV5-1|TRBJ2-7|-
TGCGCCAGCAGCCCGGGACAGGGTACACGGGAGCAGTACTTC
CASSPGQGTREQYF
>-|TRBV29-1|TRBJ1-1|once
TGCAGCGTATGGGGACGGATGAACACTGAAGCTTTCTTT
CSVWGRMNTEAFF
>-|TRBV7-9|TRBJ1-2|-
TGTGCCAGCAGCTTAGAAAACCATGGCTACACCTTC
CASSLENHGYTF
>TRBD1|TRBV27|TRBJ1-6|few
TGTGCCAGCAGTTCCCCCACAGGGGGCTCCTATAATTCACCCCTCCACTTT
CASSSPTGGSYNSPLHF
>TRBD1|TRBV10-1|TRBJ1-1|-
TGCGCCAGCAGTGAAAGGACAGGCCTTGAAGCTTTCTTT
CASSERTGLEAFF
>-|TRBV19|TRBJ1-3|few
TGTGCCACCTCACCCCGGACAGCCAGCTCTGGAAACACCATATATTTT
CATSPRTASSGNTIYF
>-|TRBV6-5|TRBJ2-3|-
TGTGCCAGCAAGAGGGGAGCTAGCACAGATACGCAGTATTTT
CASKRGASTDTQYF
>TRBD2|TRBV3-1/TRBV3-2|TRBJ2-1|-
TGTGCCAGCAGCCAGGGACTAGCGGGGGTCACTTACAATGAGCAGTTCTTC
CASSQGLAGVTYNEQFF
>-|TRBV10-3|TRBJ1-2|-
TGTGCCATCAGTGGGGCAGATAGTATATCTAACTATGGCTACACCTTC
CAISGADSISNYGYTF
>-|TRBV5-1|TRBJ1-6|-
TGCGCCAGCAGCCCCTCAGGGAGTTGGTCTAATTCACCCCTCCACTTT
CASSPSGSWSNSPLHF
>-|TRBV30|TRBJ2-2|-
TGTGCCTGGAGTAGCTACGCGAACACCGGGGAGCTGTTTTTT
CAWSSYANTGELFF
>-|TRBV5-4|TRBJ2-7|-
TGTGCCAGCAGCCTGAGAATGGTGGCAGACTTCTCCTACGAGCAGTACTTC
CASSLRMVADFSYEQYF
>TRBD2|TRBV7-3|TRBJ2-1|-
TGTGCCAGCAGCCGGAACGCGGGGGGGCCTATTGGTGAGCAGTTCTTC
CASSRNAGGPIGEQFF
>-|TRBV11-2|TRBJ1-1|-
TGTGCCAGCAGCTTAGCCCGGGGCGCAGGGACTGAAGCTTTCTTT
CASSLARGAGTEAFF
>-|TRBV4-2|TRBJ2-1|-
TGTGCCAGCAGCCACGACGGGACTCGGTCCTACAATGAGCAGTTCTTC
CASSHDGTRSYNEQFF
>-|TRBV27|TRBJ2-3|-
TGTGCCAGCAGTTCGGATAGTTGGGGCACAGATACGCAGTATTTT
CASSSDSWGTDTQYF
>TRBD1|TRBV7-9|TRBJ1-1|-
TGTGCCAGCAGCCCTAGGTCAGGGGGGATGAACACTGAAGCTTTCTTT
CASSPRSGGMNTEAFF
>TRBD1|TRBV5-1|TRBJ2-1|-
TGCGCCAGCAGCGTGGGGACAGGGCTTAATGAGCAGTTCTTC
CASSVGTGLNEQFF